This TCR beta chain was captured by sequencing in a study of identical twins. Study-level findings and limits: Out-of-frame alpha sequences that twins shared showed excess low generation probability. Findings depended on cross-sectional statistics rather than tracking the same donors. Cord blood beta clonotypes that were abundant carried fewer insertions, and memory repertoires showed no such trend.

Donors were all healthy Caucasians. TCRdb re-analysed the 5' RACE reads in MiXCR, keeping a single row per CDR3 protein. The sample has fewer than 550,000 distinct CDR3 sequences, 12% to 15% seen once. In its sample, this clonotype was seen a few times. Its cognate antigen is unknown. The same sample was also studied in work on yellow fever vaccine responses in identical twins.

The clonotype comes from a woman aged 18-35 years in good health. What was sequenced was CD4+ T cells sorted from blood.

The CDR3 nucleotides are TGCAGTGTTGCATCAGATACGCAGTATTTT. Amino acid sequence: CSVASDTQYF. This chain connects TRBV20-1 to TRBJ2-3, with D unclear. V lost 7 bases, J lost 4 bases, and 6 bases lay in between. Germline values: CDR1 DFQATT, CDR2 SNEGSKA (reference sequence). The length of the CDR3 is 10 residues.